Listed below are T cell receptor beta chains from one sample, sequenced in a study of beta chain features in type 1 diabetes. Assay used: immunoSEQ multiplex PCR; TCRdb lists only in-frame clones, some missing. This sample yields 400,000 to 500,000 clones, of which approximately 15% are seen a single time; about 0.04% belongs to the top ten. Sequencing used naive CD4+ T cells from blood. These receptors all come from a man in his thirties or forties in good health. The CDR3 runs from the conserved cysteine through the conserved F or W. The order of the fields is CDR3 length, J gene, V gene, CDR3 protein.

CDR3 length: 14; J gene: TRBJ2-1; V gene: TRBV5-4; CDR3 protein: CASSLVGPSNEQFF
CDR3 length: 14; J gene: TRBJ1-2; V gene: TRBV28; CDR3 protein: CASSFVQGIYGYTF
CDR3 length: 14; J gene: TRBJ2-7; V gene: TRBV5-1; CDR3 protein: CASSQRTDGDEQYF
CDR3 length: 14; J gene: TRBJ2-5; V gene: TRBV10-3; CDR3 protein: CASRSDRAGETQYF
CDR3 length: 14; J gene: TRBJ2-3; V gene: TRBV4-1; CDR3 protein: CASSRLAVRDTQYF
CDR3 length: 12; J gene: TRBJ2-1; V gene: TRBV5-6; CDR3 protein: CASSFRFGEQFF
CDR3 length: 14; J gene: TRBJ2-3; V gene: TRBV2; CDR3 protein: CASSPTGVKDTQYF
CDR3 length: 16; J gene: TRBJ1-2; V gene: TRBV28; CDR3 protein: CASSYTGSRRSYGYTF
CDR3 length: 14; J gene: TRBJ2-5; V gene: TRBV11-3; CDR3 protein: CASSLRAGEETQYF
CDR3 length: 15; J gene: TRBJ2-5; V gene: TRBV5-4; CDR3 protein: CASSPELAAQETQYF
CDR3 length: 10; J gene: TRBJ1-2; V gene: TRBV29-1; CDR3 protein: CSANPNGYTF
CDR3 length: 13; J gene: TRBJ2-1; V gene: TRBV6-1; CDR3 protein: CASSGASAGEQFF
CDR3 length: 13; J gene: TRBJ2-2; V gene: TRBV19; CDR3 protein: CASSILFTGELFF
CDR3 length: 15; J gene: TRBJ2-3; V gene: TRBV13; CDR3 protein: CASSHNVGLTDTQYF
CDR3 length: 16; J gene: TRBJ2-4; V gene: TRBV7-2; CDR3 protein: CASSSRQGLAKNIQYF
CDR3 length: 14; J gene: TRBJ2-1; V gene: TRBV19; CDR3 protein: CASSKPGRGNEQFF
CDR3 length: 13; J gene: TRBJ2-6; V gene: TRBV5-1; CDR3 protein: CASSTPGANVLTF
CDR3 length: 13; J gene: TRBJ1-2; V gene: TRBV5-1; CDR3 protein: CASSLDPTYGYTF
CDR3 length: 14; J gene: TRBJ2-1; V gene: TRBV14; CDR3 protein: CASSRYRGSGEQFF
CDR3 length: 15; J gene: TRBJ1-1; V gene: TRBV9; CDR3 protein: CASSVAGHRNTEAFF
CDR3 length: 14; J gene: TRBJ2-5; V gene: TRBV5-1; CDR3 protein: CASSDGQGGETQYF
CDR3 length: 13; J gene: TRBJ1-3; V gene: TRBV30; CDR3 protein: CAWSRTDGNTIYF
CDR3 length: 15; J gene: TRBJ1-6; V gene: TRBV6-5; CDR3 protein: CASSRRTGENSPLHF
CDR3 length: 17; J gene: TRBJ1-4; V gene: TRBV14; CDR3 protein: CASSQREISPTNEKLFF
CDR3 length: 13; J gene: TRBJ2-1; V gene: TRBV7-9; CDR3 protein: CASSGGLYNEQFF
CDR3 length: 15; J gene: TRBJ2-1; V gene: TRBV30; CDR3 protein: CAWSVNLAGTDEQFF
CDR3 length: 15; J gene: TRBJ2-3; V gene: TRBV6-1; CDR3 protein: CASSERAAPLDTQYF
CDR3 length: 12; J gene: TRBJ2-1; V gene: TRBV15; CDR3 protein: CATTNHYNEQFF
CDR3 length: 15; J gene: TRBJ1-1; V gene: TRBV27; CDR3 protein: CASSLSGFWNTEAFF
CDR3 length: 15; J gene: TRBJ1-4; V gene: TRBV6-1; CDR3 protein: CASSGAGGFNEKLFF
CDR3 length: 19; J gene: TRBJ2-7; V gene: TRBV4-1; CDR3 protein: CASSLSGGPPPRVSYEQYF
CDR3 length: 16; J gene: TRBJ2-5; V gene: TRBV5-1; CDR3 protein: CASSKGLAGAGETQYF
CDR3 length: 15; J gene: TRBJ1-5; V gene: TRBV5-4; CDR3 protein: CASSVDAGASQPQHF
CDR3 length: 13; J gene: TRBJ2-3; V gene: TRBV6-6; CDR3 protein: CASSYSTRDTQYF
CDR3 length: 11; J gene: TRBJ2-3; V gene: TRBV10-3; CDR3 protein: CAISESDTQYF
CDR3 length: 14; J gene: TRBJ2-2; V gene: TRBV29-1; CDR3 protein: CSDGLQANTGELFF
CDR3 length: 14; J gene: TRBJ2-7; V gene: TRBV7-2; CDR3 protein: CASSSRQGAYEQYF
CDR3 length: 16; J gene: TRBJ2-2; V gene: TRBV10-3; CDR3 protein: CAIGTSGGYPGGELFF
CDR3 length: 13; J gene: TRBJ2-1; V gene: TRBV10-3; CDR3 protein: CAIGASGANEQFF
CDR3 length: 18; J gene: TRBJ2-3; V gene: TRBV18; CDR3 protein: CASSLQTSGGRSTDTQYF